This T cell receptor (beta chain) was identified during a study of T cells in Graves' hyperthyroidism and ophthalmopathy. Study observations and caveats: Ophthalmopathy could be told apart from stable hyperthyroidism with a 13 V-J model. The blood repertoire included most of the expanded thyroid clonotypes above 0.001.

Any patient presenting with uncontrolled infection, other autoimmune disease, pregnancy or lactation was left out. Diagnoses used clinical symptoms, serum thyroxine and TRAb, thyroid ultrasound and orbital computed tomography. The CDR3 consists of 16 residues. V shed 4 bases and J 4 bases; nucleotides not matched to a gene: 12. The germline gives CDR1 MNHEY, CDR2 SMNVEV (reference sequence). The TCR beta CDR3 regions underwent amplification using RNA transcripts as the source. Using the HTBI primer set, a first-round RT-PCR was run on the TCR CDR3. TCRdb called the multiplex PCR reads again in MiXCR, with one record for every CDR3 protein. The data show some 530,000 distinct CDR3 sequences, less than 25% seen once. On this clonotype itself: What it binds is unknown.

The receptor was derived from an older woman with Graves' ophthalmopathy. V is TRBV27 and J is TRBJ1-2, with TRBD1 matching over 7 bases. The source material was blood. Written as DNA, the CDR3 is TGTGCCAGCAGTTCCGAACCCGGGACAGCGTCCTATGGCTACACCTTC. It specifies CASSSEPGTASYGYTF.